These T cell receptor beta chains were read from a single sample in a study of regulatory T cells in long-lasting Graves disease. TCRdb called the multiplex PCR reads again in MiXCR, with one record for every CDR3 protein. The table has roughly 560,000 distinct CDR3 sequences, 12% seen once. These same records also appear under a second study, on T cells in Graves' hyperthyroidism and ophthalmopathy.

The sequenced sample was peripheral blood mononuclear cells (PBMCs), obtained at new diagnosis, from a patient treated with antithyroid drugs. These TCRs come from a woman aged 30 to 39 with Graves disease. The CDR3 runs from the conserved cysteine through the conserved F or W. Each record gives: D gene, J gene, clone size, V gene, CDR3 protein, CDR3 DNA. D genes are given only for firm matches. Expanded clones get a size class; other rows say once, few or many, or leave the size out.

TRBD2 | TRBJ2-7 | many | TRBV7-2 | CASSRTHSGRAGGEQYF | TGTGCCAGCAGCCGAACCCATAGCGGGAGGGCCGGTGGCGAGCAGTACTTC
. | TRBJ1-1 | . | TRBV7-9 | CASSRTALTEAFF | TGTGCCAGCAGCCGGACAGCTTTAACTGAAGCTTTCTTT
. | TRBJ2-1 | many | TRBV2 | CASSDVVPGHNEQFF | TGTGCCAGCAGTGATGTAGTCCCAGGCCACAATGAGCAGTTCTTC
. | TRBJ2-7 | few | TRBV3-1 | CASSPTQTDYYEQYF | TGTGCCAGCAGCCCAACCCAGACAGATTACTACGAGCAGTACTTC
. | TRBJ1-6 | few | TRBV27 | CASSLSENSPLHF | TGTGCCAGCAGTTTATCTGAAAATTCACCCCTCCACTTT
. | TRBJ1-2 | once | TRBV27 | CASSPSRTHGGYTF | TGTGCCAGCAGTCCCTCACGAACCCACGGTGGCTACACCTTC
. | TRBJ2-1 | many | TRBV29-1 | CSVRPLEPGRTYVEQFF | TGCAGCGTGCGGCCGTTGGAACCGGGACGGACTTATGTTGAGCAGTTCTTC
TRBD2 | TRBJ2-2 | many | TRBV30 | CAWSIGLATGELFF | TGTGCCTGGAGTATAGGACTAGCGACCGGGGAGCTGTTTTTT
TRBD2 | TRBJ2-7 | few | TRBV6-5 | CASSLSGTSGPYEQYF | TGTGCCAGCAGTTTGTCCGGGACTAGCGGTCCCTACGAGCAGTACTTC
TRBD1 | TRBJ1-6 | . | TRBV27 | CASSLSWAGGYNSPLHF | TGTGCCAGCAGTTTATCTTGGGCAGGGGGCTATAATTCACCCCTCCACTTT
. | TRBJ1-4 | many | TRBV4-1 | CASSNRDRGEKLFF | TGCGCCAGCAGCAACCGGGACCGAGGTGAAAAACTGTTTTTT
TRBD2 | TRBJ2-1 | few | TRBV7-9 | CASSRQLAGEFPEQFF | TGTGCCAGCAGCCGTCAACTAGCGGGAGAGTTCCCTGAGCAGTTCTTC
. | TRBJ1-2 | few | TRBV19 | CASSPRDNFPQYTF | TGTGCCAGTTCGCCTCGGGACAACTTCCCTCAATACACCTTC
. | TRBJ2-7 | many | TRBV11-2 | CASSLGGHEQYF | TGTGCCAGCAGCTTAGGCGGCCACGAGCAGTACTTC
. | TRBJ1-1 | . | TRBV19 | CASSLPNRVNTEAFF | TGTGCCAGTAGTCTCCCAAACAGGGTGAACACTGAAGCTTTCTTT
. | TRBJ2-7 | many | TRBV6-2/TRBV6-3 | CASSRYGYEQYF | TGTGCCAGCAGTAGATACGGCTACGAGCAGTACTTC
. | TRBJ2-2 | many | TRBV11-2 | CASSLLWGPGGELFF | TGTGCCAGCAGCTTATTGTGGGGGCCGGGCGGGGAGCTGTTTTTT
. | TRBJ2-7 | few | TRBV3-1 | CASSQGNSGGSYEQYF | TGTGCCAGCAGCCAAGGTAATAGCGGAGGCTCCTACGAGCAGTACTTC
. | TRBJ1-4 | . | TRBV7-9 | CASSLSSGVNEKLFF | TGTGCCAGCAGCTTATCTTCGGGGGTTAATGAAAAACTGTTTTTT
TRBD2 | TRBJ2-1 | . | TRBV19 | CASSPTGTSVNEQFF | TGTGCCAGTAGTCCTACCGGGACTAGCGTCAATGAGCAGTTCTTC
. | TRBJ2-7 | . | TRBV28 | CASSRLDEQYF | TGTGCCAGCAGTCGACTTGACGAGCAGTACTTC
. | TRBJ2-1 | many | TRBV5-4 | CASSLRAANEQFF | TGTGCCAGCAGCTTGAGGGCAGCCAATGAGCAGTTCTTC
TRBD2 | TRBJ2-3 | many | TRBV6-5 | CASSYSLLAGSTDTQYF | TGTGCCAGCAGTTACTCGCTTCTAGCGGGAAGCACAGATACGCAGTATTTT
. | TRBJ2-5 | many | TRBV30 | CAWSQGGGETQYF | TGTGCCTGGAGTCAGGGGGGCGGGGAGACCCAGTACTTC
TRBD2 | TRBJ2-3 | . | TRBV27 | CASSFGTSGIRGTDTQYF | TGTGCCAGCAGTTTTGGTACTAGCGGGATAAGAGGCACAGATACGCAGTATTTT
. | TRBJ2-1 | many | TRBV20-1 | CSARDPSANEQFF | TGCAGTGCTAGAGATCCTAGCGCCAATGAGCAGTTCTTC
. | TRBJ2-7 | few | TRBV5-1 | CASSWGATSYEQYF | TGCGCCAGCAGCTGGGGAGCCACCTCCTACGAGCAGTACTTC
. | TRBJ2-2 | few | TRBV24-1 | CATSDAVVGTGELFF | TGTGCCACCAGTGATGCCGTTGTAGGAACCGGGGAGCTGTTTTTT
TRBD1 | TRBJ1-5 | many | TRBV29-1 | CSAVFRGRGQPQHF | TGCAGCGCCGTATTCAGGGGGCGCGGGCAGCCCCAGCATTTT
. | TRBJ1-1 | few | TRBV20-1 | CSAPGRGFDTEAFF | TGCAGTGCTCCTGGGAGGGGGTTTGACACTGAAGCTTTCTTT
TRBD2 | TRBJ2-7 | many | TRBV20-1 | CSARDLAGPSYEQYF | TGCAGTGCTAGAGATCTAGCGGGCCCATCCTACGAGCAGTACTTC
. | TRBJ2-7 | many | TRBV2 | CASSAGGLQYSYEQYF | TGTGCCAGCAGCGCTGGGGGACTTCAGTACTCCTACGAGCAGTACTTC
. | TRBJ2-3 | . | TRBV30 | CAWSASVGDTQYF | TGTGCCTGGAGTGCCTCAGTTGGGGATACGCAGTATTTT
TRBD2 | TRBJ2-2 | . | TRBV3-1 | CASSQVPAGSTGELFF | TGTGCCAGCAGCCAAGTACCAGCGGGATCCACCGGGGAGCTGTTTTTT
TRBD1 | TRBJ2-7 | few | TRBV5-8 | CASSSRTGFSAYEQYF | TGTGCCAGCAGCTCCCGGACAGGATTTTCTGCCTACGAGCAGTACTTC
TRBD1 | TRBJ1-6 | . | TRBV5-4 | CASSQRTGGDSPLHF | TGTGCCAGCAGCCAGAGGACAGGAGGAGATTCACCCCTCCACTTT
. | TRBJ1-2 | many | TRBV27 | CASSLLPQGLNYGYTF | TGTGCCAGCAGTTTACTCCCCCAGGGACTGAACTATGGCTACACCTTC
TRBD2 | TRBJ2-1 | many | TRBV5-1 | CASSPRTSIAVGGYNEQFF | TGCGCCAGCAGCCCCCGGACTAGCATCGCTGTCGGGGGGTACAATGAGCAGTTCTTC
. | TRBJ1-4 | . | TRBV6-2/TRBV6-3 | CASSEAGRGRTATNEKLFF | TGTGCCAGCAGTGAAGCGGGCAGGGGTAGAACAGCAACTAATGAAAAACTGTTTTTT
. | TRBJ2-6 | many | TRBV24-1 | CATSPRRSGANVLTF | TGTGCCACCAGTCCTCGAAGATCTGGGGCCAACGTCCTGACTTTC
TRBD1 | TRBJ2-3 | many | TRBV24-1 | CATSGAGTGLPDTQYF | TGTGCCACCAGTGGTGCCGGGACAGGGCTCCCAGATACGCAGTATTTT
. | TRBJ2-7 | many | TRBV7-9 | CASSPAGYTYEQYF | TGTGCCAGCAGCCCAGCCGGATATACCTACGAGCAGTACTTC
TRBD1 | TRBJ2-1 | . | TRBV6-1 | CASVGRGRLSSYNEQFF | TGTGCCAGCGTGGGCAGGGGGCGTTTGAGCTCCTACAATGAGCAGTTCTTC
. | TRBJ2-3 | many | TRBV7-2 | CASSLGGRGSTDTQYF | TGTGCCAGCAGCTTAGGGGGCAGGGGTAGCACAGATACGCAGTATTTT
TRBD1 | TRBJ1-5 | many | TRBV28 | CASRPTGTGRNQPQHF | TGTGCCAGCAGACCAACCGGGACAGGGAGGAATCAGCCCCAGCATTTT
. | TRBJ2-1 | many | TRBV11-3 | CASSFPWRERVRNGLSYNEQFF | TGTGCCAGCAGCTTCCCCTGGAGGGAGCGGGTCCGGAACGGCCTTTCCTACAATGAGCAGTTCTTC
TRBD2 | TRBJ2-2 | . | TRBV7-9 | CASTPLHQGLGSTGELFF | TGTGCCAGCACCCCGCTCCACCAAGGACTAGGTAGCACCGGGGAGCTGTTTTTT
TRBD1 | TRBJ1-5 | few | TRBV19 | CASSIWTGQNQPQHF | TGTGCCAGTAGTATCTGGACAGGTCAGAATCAGCCCCAGCATTTT
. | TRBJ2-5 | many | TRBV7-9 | CAGRRGEETQYF | TGTGCCGGAAGGAGGGGGGAAGAGACCCAGTACTTC
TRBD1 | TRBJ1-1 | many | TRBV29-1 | CSVTGQGARAEAFF | TGCAGCGTCACTGGACAGGGGGCTAGGGCTGAAGCTTTCTTT
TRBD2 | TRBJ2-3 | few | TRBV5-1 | CASSNLALAGGADTQYF | TGCGCCAGCAGCAACCTCGCGCTAGCGGGCGGTGCAGATACGCAGTATTTT
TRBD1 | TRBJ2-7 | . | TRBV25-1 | CASSERDRGRNEQYF | TGTGCCAGCAGTGAACGGGACAGGGGGCGCAACGAGCAGTACTTC
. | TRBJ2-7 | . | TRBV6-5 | CASSYVGNEQYF | TGTGCCAGCAGTTACGTCGGAAACGAGCAGTACTTC
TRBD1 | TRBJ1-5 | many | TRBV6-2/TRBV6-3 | CASRTGGEQPQHF | TGTGCCAGCAGGACAGGGGGCGAGCAGCCCCAGCATTTT
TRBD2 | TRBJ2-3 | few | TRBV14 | CASSQDLGLAGFYGGTDTQYF | TGTGCCAGCAGCCAAGATCTGGGACTAGCGGGATTTTACGGGGGCACAGATACGCAGTATTTT
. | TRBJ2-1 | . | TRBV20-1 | CRVSGYYNEHFF | TGCAGGGTTAGCGGCTACTACAATGAGCACTTCTTC
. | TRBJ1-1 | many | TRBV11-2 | CASSFGFATEAFF | TGTGCCAGCAGCTTCGGCTTCGCCACTGAAGCTTTCTTT
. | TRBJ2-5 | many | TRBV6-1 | CATLVQGGGKKTQYF | TGTGCCACCTTGGTACAGGGAGGGGGTAAAAAGACCCAGTACTTC
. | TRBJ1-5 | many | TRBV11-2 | CASSFGEQLPQHF | TGTGCCAGCAGCTTTGGGGAACAGCTTCCCCAGCATTTT